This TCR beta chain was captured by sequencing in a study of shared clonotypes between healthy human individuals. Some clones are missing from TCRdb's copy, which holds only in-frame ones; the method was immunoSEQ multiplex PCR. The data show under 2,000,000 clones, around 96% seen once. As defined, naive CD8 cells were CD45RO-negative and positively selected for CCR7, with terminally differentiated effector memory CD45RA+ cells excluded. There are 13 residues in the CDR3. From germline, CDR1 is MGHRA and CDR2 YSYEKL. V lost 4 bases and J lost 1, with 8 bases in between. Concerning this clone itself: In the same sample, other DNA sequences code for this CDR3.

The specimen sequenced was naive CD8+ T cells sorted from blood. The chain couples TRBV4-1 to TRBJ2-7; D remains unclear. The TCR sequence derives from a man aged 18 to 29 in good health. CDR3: CASSPLGSYEQYF. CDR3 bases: TGCGCCAGCAGCCCCCTTGGTTCCTACGAGCAGTACTTC.